This TCR beta chain emerged from a study of radiation and T cells in renal cell carcinoma. Overall study: Nephrectomy followed 15 Gy stereotactic body radiation by 4 weeks.

CDR1 is MGHRA and CDR2 is YSYEKL in the germline V gene. Trimming left V 5 bases short and J 4 bases short, with 15 bases between. The CDR3 is 15 residues long. Profiling relied on immunoSEQ multiplex PCR, and the TCRdb table lists in-frame clones only, not all of them. This table has some 150,000 clones, about nine tenths appearing once. Only one count was recorded for this clone. The sample's time point: blood 2 weeks post-SBRT. Indicated treatment: 15 Gy SBRT to primary tumor, nephrectomy 4 weeks later. Radiation-treated patients gave blood at baseline, week 2 and week 4. The patient's renal cell carcinoma had clear cell pathology.

This material consisted of blood, taken from a patient whose treatment included radiotherapy and nephrectomy. This receptor was identified in a woman between 45 and 65 years old with renal cell carcinoma. The V call is TRBV4-1, the J call TRBJ1-5; the D gene is possibly TRBD1 (6 bases). The CDR3 here is CASSDTGTLNQPQHF. CDR3 nucleotides: TGCGCCAGCAGCGACACCGGGACATTGAATCAGCCCCAGCATTTT.